The T cell receptor beta chain described here comes from a study of blood T cell repertoires in COVID-19. Overall study: Sites in the United States, Italy and Spain provided acute and convalescent COVID-19 samples. PBMCs, B-cell-depleted T cells, or T cells were the source of the cDNA or gDNA that made up the material.

Trimming took off 4 bases at V and 4 bases at J, with 16 bases between the two ends. The germline gives CDR1 KGHSH, CDR2 LQKENI. The length of the CDR3 is 15 residues. The authors' processing: Amplification with reference gene primers provided the estimates of nucleated cell counts. Here immunoSEQ multiplex PCR was the method, and the copy in TCRdb shows in-frame clones only, minus some. V and J calls and clone size are copied from that table; D and trimming were computed from the DNA. Found here are 150,000 to 200,000 clones, more than 85% of them singletons; the top ten hold 2.5% to 3.5%. The clonotype comes from a woman aged 25 to 39 with active or convalescent COVID-19. Material for sequencing was peripheral blood. J is TRBJ1-2 and V is TRBV18; no reliable D call. The CDR3 coding sequence is TGTGCCAGCTCACGTCCCGGGAACTCCTTCTATGGCTACACCTTC. Translated, it gives CASSRPGNSFYGYTF.